This T cell receptor beta chain was identified during a study of cytomegalovirus exposure and HLA in healthy donors. The study's findings and limits: It was reportedly the case that the classifier diagnosed cytomegalovirus status with high specificity and sensitivity.

A note on this clone: Its antigen is not known.

Profiled with immunoSEQ multiplex PCR; TCRdb holds only in-frame clones, not every one. This table holds around 170,000 clones, around 84% found once. Input material: PBMCs. The TCR originated in a man aged 18 to 30 in good health and CMV-seropositive.

The CDR3 sequence is CASSLTFSYEQYF. As DNA, the CDR3 is TGTGCCAGCAGTTTGACATTTTCCTACGAGCAGTACTTC. The chain uses TRBV27 and TRBJ2-7; D gene uncertain. V lost 3 bases, J lost 1 base, and 7 bases lay in between. Germline lookup yields CDR1 MNHEY and CDR2 SMNVEV (reference sequence). The CDR3 covers 13 residues.